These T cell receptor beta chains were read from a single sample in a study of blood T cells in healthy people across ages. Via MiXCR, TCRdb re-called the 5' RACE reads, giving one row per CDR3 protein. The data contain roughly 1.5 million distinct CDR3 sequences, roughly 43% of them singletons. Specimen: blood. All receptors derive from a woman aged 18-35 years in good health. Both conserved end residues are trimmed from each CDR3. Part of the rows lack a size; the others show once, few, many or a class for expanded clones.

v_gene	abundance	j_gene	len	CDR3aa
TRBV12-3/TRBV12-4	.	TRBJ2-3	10	ASSLELRVRY
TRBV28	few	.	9	ASRGGLEQY
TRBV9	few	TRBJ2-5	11	ASSVRQKETQY
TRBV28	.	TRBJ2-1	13	ASSSGLAGAHEQF
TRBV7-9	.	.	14	ASSPPPSGVYNEQY
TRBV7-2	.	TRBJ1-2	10	ASSSPSVGCT
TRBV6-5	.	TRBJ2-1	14	ASRYYAGGLYNEQF
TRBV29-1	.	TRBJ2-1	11	SVEAGSGGEQF
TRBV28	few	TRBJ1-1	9	ASRWTGGAF
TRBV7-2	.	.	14	ASSLELGGAKNIQY
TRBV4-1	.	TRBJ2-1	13	ASSQMPGSVNEQF
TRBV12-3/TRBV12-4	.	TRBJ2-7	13	ASSFPGQGAYEQY
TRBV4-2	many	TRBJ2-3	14	ASSQLDRGETDTQY
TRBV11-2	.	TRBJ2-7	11	ASRLTPSYEQY
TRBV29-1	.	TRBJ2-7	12	SVYPGLGDGEQY
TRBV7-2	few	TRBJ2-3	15	ASRKTSGGSHTDTQY
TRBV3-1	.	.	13	ASSPRVELTYEQY
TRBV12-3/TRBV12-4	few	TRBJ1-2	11	ASSGTGAHGYT
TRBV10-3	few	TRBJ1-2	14	AISDPGRLANYGYT
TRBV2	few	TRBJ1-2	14	ASSGAGTESNYGYT
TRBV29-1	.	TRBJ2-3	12	SAAQGVTTDTQY
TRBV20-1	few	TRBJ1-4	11	SASTAAQEKLF
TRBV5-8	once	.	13	ASSRLRLAKNIQY